The clone carrying this T cell receptor (beta chain) was found a few times. Its antigen is unknown. The sample originates from a study of identical twins. Regarding the study as a whole: Fewer insertions characterized abundant cord blood beta clonotypes, whereas memory repertoires showed none.

With template switching, a universal primer site was added, and the cDNA carried unique molecular identifiers. TCRdb called the 5' RACE reads again in MiXCR, with one record for every CDR3 protein. The sample has more than 1.5 million distinct CDR3 sequences, more than 30% seen once; the top ten hold 0.25% to 0.3%. Trimming took 1 base from V and 9 from J, leaving 13 bases between them. This CDR3 is 15 amino acids long. In germline, CDR1 is LGHNA, CDR2 YNFKEQ. The receptor was isolated from a newborn girl in good health. The chain carries TRBV4-2 and TRBJ1-6, with a possible D match to TRBD1 (5 bases). Input material: cord blood. The CDR3 nucleotides read TGTGCCAGCAGCCAAGCGGTTCAGGGAGGTTCACCCCTCCACTTT. It is translated as CASSQAVQGGSPLHF.